Each of the 22 T cell receptor beta chains below was sequenced from the same sample in a study of graft-versus-host responses after intestinal transplantation. The data were produced by immunoSEQ multiplex PCR, yet TCRdb's version contains in-frame clones alone and is incomplete. There are some 14,000 clones in the sample; 30% to 35% occur only once, and 4.5% to 6% lies in the top ten. Sample: alloreactive CD4+ T cells from a mixed lymphocyte reaction culture, taken before intestinal transplant. Specified subset: CFSE-low proliferating T cells sorted from roughly six-day pre-transplant mixed lymphocyte reaction (GvH or HvG direction). The receptors here all came from a human patient who received an intestinal transplant.

The chain's CDR3 is CASSVINTGELFF. In nucleotides, the CDR3 is TGTGCCAGCAGCGTTATTAACACCGGGGAGCTGTTTTTT. The chain links TRBV14 to TRBJ2-2; D is uncertain. V was clipped by 5 bases and J by 2 bases, with 6 bases between them. This CDR3 is 13 amino acids long. Germline CDR1 reads SGHDN; CDR2 reads FVKESK.

The rearrangement joins TRBV5-1 to TRBJ1-5; tentatively, D is TRBD1 (5 bases). V was pared by 4 bases and J by 0 bases, with 11 bases between. In germline, CDR1 is SGHRS, CDR2 YFSETQ. CDR3 length: 15 amino acids. CDR3 loop: CASSPVDSSNQPQHF. The CDR3 coding sequence is TGCGCCAGCAGCCCTGTTGACAGTAGCAATCAGCCCCAGCATTTT.

This clone was picked up one time. The gene calls are TRBV19 and TRBJ2-1; tentatively, D is TRBD2 (5 bases). The ends were cut back, 3 bases at V and 1 base at J, with 10 bases in the middle. This CDR3 has 15 amino acids. The germline CDR1 and CDR2 sequences are LNHDA and SQIVND (reference sequence). As DNA, the CDR3 is TGTGCCAGTAGTATGGAGGTGGGGTCCTACAATGAGCAGTTCTTC. Amino acid sequence: CASSMEVGSYNEQFF.

This clone counts as medium-sized. The identical CDR3 is also encoded by other nucleotide sequences in the sample. This chain connects TRBV29-1 to TRBJ2-7; the D gene is possibly TRBD2 (6 bases). Germline lookup yields CDR1 SQVTM and CDR2 ANQGSEA. The CDR3 covers 15 residues. The ends were cut back, 0 bases at V and 3 bases at J, with 15 bases in the middle. As DNA, the CDR3 is TGCAGCGTTGAAGATGATGGCAAGGGACTCTACGAGCAGTACTTC. Protein product: CSVEDDGKGLYEQYF.

In its sample, this clone ranks as medium-sized (0.01 to 0.1%). V is TRBV10-3 and J is TRBJ1-5; unclear D gene. Germline values: CDR1 ENHRY, CDR2 SYGVKD. The CDR3 consists of 12 residues. V gave up 4 bases and J gave up 6 bases, with 7 bases separating them. CDR3 region: CAISATGQPQHF. The CDR3 nucleotides read TGTGCCATCAGTGCGACCGGTCAGCCCCAGCATTTT.

The CDR3 here is CASSKTGGRGQPQHF. The CDR3 nucleotides are TGTGCCAGCAGCAAAACAGGGGGAAGAGGTCAGCCCCAGCATTTT. V gene TRBV28 combines with J gene TRBJ1-5; 8 nucleotides agree with TRBD1. The J segment lost 6 bases and the V segment lost 6 bases, leaving 10 bases of the junction unmatched. This CDR3 comprises 15 residues. Germline V CDR1 and CDR2: MDHEN, SYDVKM. The full variable domain, rest sourced from reference TRBV28 and TRBJ1-5, is DVKVTQSSRYLVKRTGEKVFLECVQDMDHENMFWYRQDPGLGLRLIYFSYDVKMKEKGDIPEGYSVSREKKERFSLILESASTNQTSMYLCASSKTGGRGQPQHFGDGTRLSIL.

In its sample, this clone was seen a few times. The gene calls are TRBV7-4 and TRBJ1-1; D gene uncertain. The CDR3 length is 13 residues. The germline V gene has CDR1 SGHVT and CDR2 SQSDAQ. V gave up 2 bases and J gave up 7 bases, with 11 bases separating them. CDR3: CASSLSGIGEAFF. In DNA form, the CDR3 reads TGTGCCAGCAGCTTATCAGGAATAGGTGAAGCTTTCTTT.

This clone was seen only once. The genes are TRBV7-7 and TRBJ2-3, with TRBD2 identical over 12 bases. Trimming cost V 1 base and J 4 bases; bases outside gene matches: 0. This CDR3 comprises 15 residues. Germline V gene sequence: CDR1 SSHAT, CDR2 FNYEAQ (reference sequence). In DNA, the CDR3 is TGTGCCAGCAGCTTAGGACTAGCGGGAGCAGATACGCAGTATTTT. This encodes CASSLGLAGADTQYF. Complete variable domain (other parts from reference TRBV7-7 and TRBJ2-3): GAGVSQSPRYKVTKRGQDVTLRCDPISSHATLYWYQQALGQGPEFLTYFNYEAQPDKSGLPSDRFSAERPEGSISTLTIQRTEQRDSAMYRCASSLGLAGADTQYFGPGTRLTVL.

V gene TRBV5-4 combines with J gene TRBJ2-1, with a possible D match to TRBD2 (5 bases). The V and J ends lost 2 bases and 0 bases respectively, with 12 bases between them. The CDR3 has 16 amino acids. Germline V gene data show CDR1 as SGHNT and CDR2 as YYREEE (reference sequence). The CDR3 loop is CASSLAVRSSYNEQFF. The CDR3 bases are TGTGCCAGCAGCTTAGCGGTTCGGAGCTCCTACAATGAGCAGTTCTTC.

Here the CDR3 DNA reads TGCGCCAGCAGTCGTAGCGAAACCACAGATACGCAGTATTTT. It yields the protein CASSRSETTDTQYF. V is TRBV10-1 and J is TRBJ2-3, with TRBD2 as a possible D gene (5 bases). The V gene lost 5 bases and the J gene lost 2 bases, with 11 bases spanning the gap. Germline V CDR1 and CDR2: WNHNN, SYGVQD (reference sequence). The CDR3 length is 14 residues.

By share of the sample, this clone is medium-sized. The chain employs TRBV23-1 and TRBJ2-2, with TRBD1 matching 11 bases. TRBV23-1 counts as an open reading frame of uncertain function. Trimming took 2 bases from V and 2 from J; bases not matched to a gene: 4. The CDR3 length is 17 residues. CDR3 in amino acids: CASSQIGTGGNTGELFF. The CDR3 DNA is TGCGCCAGCAGTCAAATCGGGACAGGGGGAAACACCGGGGAGCTGTTTTTT.

The gene calls are TRBV7-2 and TRBJ2-3; no reliable D call. Germline CDR1 SGHTA, CDR2 FQGNSA. The V end lost 1 base, the J end lost 1 base, and 12 bases lay between the germline ends. The length of the CDR3 is 16 residues. In DNA form, the CDR3 reads TGTGCCAGCAGCTTAGATAGGGCTCTCGGCACAGATACGCAGTATTTT. This encodes CASSLDRALGTDTQYF.

This chain's CDR3 is CASSSGFSNQPQHF. The CDR3 DNA follows: TGTGCCAGCAGTTCAGGTTTTAGCAATCAGCCCCAGCATTTT. The chain carries TRBV6-5 and TRBJ1-5; no clear D gene. The CDR3 runs 14 residues. Germline loops: CDR1 MNHEY, CDR2 SVGAGI. Trimming took 4 bases from V and 0 from J, leaving 7 bases between them.

This clone has just one count. V is TRBV6-1 and J is TRBJ1-5; D is perhaps TRBD1 (6 bases). The ends were cut back, 0 bases at V and 4 bases at J, with 13 bases in the middle. CDR3 size: 16 residues. Looked up from germline, CDR1 is MNHNS and CDR2 is SASEGT. The CDR3 protein is CASSEARTGRNQPQHF. As DNA, the CDR3 is TGTGCCAGCAGTGAAGCCCGAACAGGGAGAAATCAGCCCCAGCATTTT.

V usage is TRBV5-1 and J usage is TRBJ2-1; 8 nucleotides align to TRBD2. Per germline, CDR1 SGHRS and CDR2 YFSETQ. The CDR3 extends over 14 amino acids. V lost 4 bases to trimming and J lost 4 bases; unmatched junction nucleotides: 4. Here the CDR3 reads CASSAGGGYNEQFF. CDR3 nucleotides: TGCGCCAGCAGCGCGGGGGGCGGGTACAATGAGCAGTTCTTC.

The chain couples TRBV6-1 to TRBJ1-1; the D is unclear. Trimming stripped 1 base from V and 9 bases from J, with 9 bases between. The CDR3 is 12 residues long. The germline gives CDR1 MNHNS, CDR2 SASEGT. Here the CDR3 DNA reads TGTGCCAGCAGTGAAGTTCCGGGTAAAGCTTTCTTT. Translated: CASSEVPGKAFF.

Concerning this clone: The junction departs from germline at one end; a sequencing error may be responsible. The J gene is TRBJ2-7, the V gene TRBV6-1; 8 bases fit TRBD2. Germline loops: CDR1 MNHNS, CDR2 SASEGT. The CDR3 loop spans 14 amino acids. The DNA of the CDR3 is TGTGCCATCAGTGAGGGACTAGTTAACTACGAGCAGTACTTC. Translation: CAISEGLVNYEQYF.

This chain connects TRBV18 to TRBJ2-1; D is ambiguous. Trimming shortened V by 3 bases and J by 0 bases, and 24 bases separated the two germline ends. CDR3 size: 20 residues. Germline V gene lookup returns CDR1 KGHSH and CDR2 LQKENI. CDR3 in DNA: TGTGCCAGCTCACCCCTACGAAACACATATGGCCCGAGCTCCTACAATGAGCAGTTCTTC. It yields the protein CASSPLRNTYGPSSYNEQFF.

The gene calls are TRBV29-1 and TRBJ1-4, with 7 bases lining up with TRBD1. The CDR3 is 14 residues long. Germline loops: CDR1 SQVTM, CDR2 ANQGSEA. Unmatched junction bases numbered 7, after V lost 6 bases and J lost 3 bases. The chain's CDR3 is CSVGETGSNEKLFF. The DNA of the CDR3 is TGCAGCGTGGGCGAGACAGGGTCTAATGAAAAACTGTTTTTT.

In this sample, this clone turned up a few times. V is TRBV5-1 and J is TRBJ1-1, with unresolved D. The CDR3 runs 13 residues. V was clipped by 3 bases and J by 3 bases, with 9 bases between them. CDR1 is SGHRS, CDR2 YFSETQ, per germline. CDR3 residues: CASSWGADTEAFF. The CDR3 DNA follows: TGCGCCAGCAGCTGGGGAGCGGACACTGAAGCTTTCTTT. The full variable domain, in which reference TRBV5-1 and TRBJ1-1 provide the parts outside the CDR3, is KAGVTQTPRYLIKTRGQQVTLSCSPISGHRSVSWYQQTPGQGLQFLFEYFSETQRNKGNFPGRFSGRQFSNSRSEMNVSTLELGDSALYLCASSWGADTEAFFGQGTRLTVV.

In its sample, this clone was seen a few times. The chain joins TRBV4-1 to TRBJ2-3; TRBD2 matches at 14 bases. Germline CDR1 and CDR2: MGHRA and YSYEKL. The CDR3 spans 17 residues. V shed 0 bases and J 6 bases; nucleotides not matched to a gene: 5. CDR3 loop: CASSQEPGLAGADTQYF. The CDR3 bases are TGCGCCAGCAGCCAAGAGCCGGGACTAGCGGGAGCTGATACGCAGTATTTT.

The sample holds a few counts of this clone. This rearrangement joins TRBV5-1 to TRBJ2-1, with D unresolved. This CDR3 region has 12 residues. Germline V gives CDR1 SGHRS, CDR2 YFSETQ. Between the trimmed V and J ends, which lost 2 bases and 6 bases, there was a span of 6 bases. In DNA, the CDR3 is TGCGCCAGCAGCTTAGGAGTCAATGAGCAGTTCTTC. Translating it yields CASSLGVNEQFF.